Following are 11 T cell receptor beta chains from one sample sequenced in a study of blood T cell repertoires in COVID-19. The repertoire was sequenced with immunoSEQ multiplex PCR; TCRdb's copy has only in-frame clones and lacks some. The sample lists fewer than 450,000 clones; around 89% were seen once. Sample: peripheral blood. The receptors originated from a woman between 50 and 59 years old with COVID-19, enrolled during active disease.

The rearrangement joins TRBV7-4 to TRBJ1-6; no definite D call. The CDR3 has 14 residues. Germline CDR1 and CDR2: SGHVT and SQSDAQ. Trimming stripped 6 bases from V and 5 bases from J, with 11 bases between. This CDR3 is CASSLDRNNSPLHF. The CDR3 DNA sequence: TGTGCCAGCAGTCTAGATCGGAATAATTCACCCCTCCACTTT.

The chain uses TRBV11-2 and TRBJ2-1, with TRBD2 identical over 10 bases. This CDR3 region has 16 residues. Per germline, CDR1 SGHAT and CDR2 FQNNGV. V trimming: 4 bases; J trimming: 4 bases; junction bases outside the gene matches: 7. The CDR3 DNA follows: TGTGCCAGCAGCTCCACCCAGCGGGGGGGATACAATGAGCAGTTCTTC. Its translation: CASSSTQRGGYNEQFF. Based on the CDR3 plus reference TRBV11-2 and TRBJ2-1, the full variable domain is EAGVAQSPRYKIIEKRQSVAFWCNPISGHATLYWYQQILGQGPKLLIQFQNNGVVDDSQLPKDRFSAERLKGVDSTLKIQPAKLEDSAVYLCASSSTQRGGYNEQFFGPGTRLTVL.

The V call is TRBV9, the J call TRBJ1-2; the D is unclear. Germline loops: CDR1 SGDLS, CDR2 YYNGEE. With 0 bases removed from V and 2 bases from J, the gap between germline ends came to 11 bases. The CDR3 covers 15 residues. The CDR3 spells CASSVDVGVNYGYTF. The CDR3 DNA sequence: TGTGCCAGCAGCGTAGACGTCGGAGTGAACTATGGCTACACCTTC.

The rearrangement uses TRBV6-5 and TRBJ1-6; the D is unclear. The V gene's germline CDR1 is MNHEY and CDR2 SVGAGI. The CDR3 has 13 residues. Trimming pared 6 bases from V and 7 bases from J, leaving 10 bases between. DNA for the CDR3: TGTGCCAGCAGCAGAGCGGAAAATTCACCCCTCCACTTT. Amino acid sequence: CASSRAENSPLHF.

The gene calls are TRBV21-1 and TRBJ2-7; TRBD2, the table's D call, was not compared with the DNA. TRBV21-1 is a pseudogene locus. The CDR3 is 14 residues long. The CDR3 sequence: CASSNRRGYHEQYF. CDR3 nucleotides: TGTGCCAGCAGCAACCGGCGGGGGTACCACGAGCAGTACTTC.

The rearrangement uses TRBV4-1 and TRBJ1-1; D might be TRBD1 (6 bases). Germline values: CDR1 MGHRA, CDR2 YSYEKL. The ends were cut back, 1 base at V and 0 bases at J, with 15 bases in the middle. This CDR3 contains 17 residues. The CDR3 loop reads CASSQVSTGLLNTEAFF. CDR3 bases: TGCGCCAGCAGCCAAGTGAGTACAGGGTTACTGAACACTGAAGCTTTCTTT.

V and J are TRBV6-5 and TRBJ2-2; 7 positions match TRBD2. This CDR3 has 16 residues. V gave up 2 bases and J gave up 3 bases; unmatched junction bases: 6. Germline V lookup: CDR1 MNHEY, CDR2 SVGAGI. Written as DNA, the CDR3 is TGTGCCAGCAGTTACCTCCAGGGAGGGGACACCGGGGAGCTGTTTTTT. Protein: CASSYLQGGDTGELFF.

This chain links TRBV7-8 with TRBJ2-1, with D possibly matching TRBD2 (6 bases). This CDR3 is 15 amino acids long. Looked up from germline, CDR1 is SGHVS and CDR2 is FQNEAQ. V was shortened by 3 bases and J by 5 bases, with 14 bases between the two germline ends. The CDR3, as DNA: TGTGCCAGCAGCTTGTCTAAAGGAGGGCACAATGAGCAGTTCTTC. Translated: CASSLSKGGHNEQFF.

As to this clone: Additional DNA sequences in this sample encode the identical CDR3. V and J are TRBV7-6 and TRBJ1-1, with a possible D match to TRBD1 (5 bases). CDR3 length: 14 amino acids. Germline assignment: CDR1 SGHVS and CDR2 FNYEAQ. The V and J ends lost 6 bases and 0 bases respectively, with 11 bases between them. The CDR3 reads CASSPREMNTEAFF. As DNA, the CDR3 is TGTGCCAGCAGTCCCAGGGAAATGAACACTGAAGCTTTCTTT. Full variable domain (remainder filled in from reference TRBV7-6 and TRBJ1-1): GAGVSQSPRYKVTKRGQDVALRCDPISGHVSLYWYRQALGQGPEFLTYFNYEAQQDKSGLPNDRFSAERPEGSISTLTIQRTEQRDSAMYRCASSPREMNTEAFFGQGTRLTVV.

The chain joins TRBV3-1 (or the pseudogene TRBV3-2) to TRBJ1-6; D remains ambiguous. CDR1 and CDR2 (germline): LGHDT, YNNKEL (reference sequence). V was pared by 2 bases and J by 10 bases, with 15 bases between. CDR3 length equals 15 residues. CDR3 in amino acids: CASSQLRGRGSPLHF. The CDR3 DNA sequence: TGTGCCAGCAGCCAATTGAGAGGTAGAGGCTCACCCCTCCACTTT.

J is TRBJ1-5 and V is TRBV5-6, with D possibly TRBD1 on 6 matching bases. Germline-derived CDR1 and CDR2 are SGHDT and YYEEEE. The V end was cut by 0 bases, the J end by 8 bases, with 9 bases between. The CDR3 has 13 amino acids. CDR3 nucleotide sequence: TGTGCCAGCAGCTTGGGAGGGGGTGAGCCCCAGCATTTT. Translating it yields CASSLGGGEPQHF.